One sample yielded the 30 T cell receptor beta chains listed below, sequenced in a study of Graves' ophthalmopathy and Graves' hyperthyroidism. From RNA, the CDR3 regions of TCR beta chains were amplified and sequenced. HTBI primers served in a first-round RT-PCR, which a second-round multiplex PCR followed. TCRdb re-derived calls from the multiplex PCR reads in MiXCR, one entry per CDR3 protein. The repertoire holds hundreds of thousands of distinct CDR3 sequences, with 22% as singletons. The sample consisted of peripheral blood. These receptors all come from a woman between 18 and 30 years old with stable Graves' hyperthyroidism. Some clones in this sample may be carry-over from other donors' samples.

This clonotype was picked up many times. The chain combines TRBV10-1 with TRBJ2-7; 10 nucleotides match TRBD2. Germline V gives CDR1 WNHNN, CDR2 SYGVQD (reference sequence). Unmatched junction bases numbered 5, after V lost 3 bases and J lost 3 bases. This CDR3 contains 15 residues. The DNA of the CDR3 is TGCGCCAGCAGTGATAGCCTAGCGGGAGACTACGAGCAGTACTTC. Protein: CASSDSLAGDYEQYF.

This clonotype appeared a few times. The chain couples TRBV3-1 to TRBJ2-7; D uncertain. V dropped 1 base and J dropped 0 bases, with 16 bases sitting between them. The CDR3 is 17 residues long. Germline CDR1 LGHDT, CDR2 YNNKEL (reference sequence). CDR3 amino acids: CASSQVGQSVLSYEQYF. The CDR3 coding sequence is TGTGCCAGCAGCCAAGTTGGGCAAAGTGTCCTCTCCTACGAGCAGTACTTC.

The count of this clonotype is one. V gene TRBV6-1 combines with J gene TRBJ2-2; 9 nucleotides match TRBD2. Germline CDR1 is MNHNS and CDR2 is SASEGT. The CDR3 is 14 residues long. The ends lost 11 bases at V and 4 bases at J; junction bases unmatched: 8. For the CDR3, the DNA is TGTGCCGCCGGGGAACTAGCGGGCACCGGGGAGCTGTTTTTT. The encoded protein is CAAGELAGTGELFF.

The chain combines TRBV5-1 with TRBJ2-7; D not certain. This CDR3 has 14 amino acids. Deletions cut 0 bases from V and 3 bases from J, with 10 bases between. In germline, CDR1 is SGHRS, CDR2 YFSETQ. The CDR3 is CASSLEGTYYEQYF. The CDR3 bases are TGCGCCAGCAGCTTGGAGGGCACTTACTACGAGCAGTACTTC.

Many counts were recorded for this clonotype. At one of its ends the junction is not consistent with the germline gene, which may arise from a read error. The CDR3 DNA follows: TGCGCCAGCAGTGAGTCTCTAGGGGACCAAGAGATCCAGTACTTC. This codes for CASSESLGDQEIQYF. The chain has TRBV10-1 and TRBJ2-5; the D gene could be TRBD1 or TRBD2 (5 bases each). CDR1 WNHNN and CDR2 SYGVQD come from the germline V gene (reference sequence). This CDR3 spans 15 amino acids.

This clonotype was seen repeatedly, ten times or more. This chain uses TRBV12-3 or TRBV12-4 with TRBJ1-5; maybe TRBD1 (5 bases). V was cut by 7 bases and J by 6 bases, with 16 bases left in between. The CDR3 extends over 14 amino acids. CDR3 coding DNA: TGTGCCAGCACCGTCATGGGGGTGATTCAGCCCCAGCATTTT. Encoded protein: CASTVMGVIQPQHF.

The rearrangement uses TRBV27 and TRBJ2-2; weak D call: TRBD2 (6 bases). CDR1 is MNHEY, CDR2 SMNVEV, per germline (reference sequence). V shed 8 bases and J shed 4 bases, with 14 bases lying between them. The CDR3 consists of 14 residues. The CDR3 is CASWRASGTGELFF. The CDR3 DNA is TGTGCCAGCTGGAGGGCTTCGGGCACCGGGGAGCTGTTTTTT.

The J gene is TRBJ2-2, the V gene TRBV30; the match to TRBD2 covers 9 bases. CDR1 and CDR2 from the germline V gene are GTSNPN and SVGIG (reference sequence). This CDR3 region has 13 residues. CDR3 amino acids: CSLERGADGELFF. CDR3 DNA sequence: TGTTCCCTGGAGCGGGGGGCAGACGGGGAGCTGTTTTTT. The full variable domain, completed using reference TRBV30 and TRBJ2-2, is SQTIHQWPATLVQPVGSPLSLECTVEGTSNPNLYWYRQAAGRGLQLLFYSVGIGQISSEVPQNLSASRPQDRQFILSSKKLLLSDSGFYLCSLERGADGELFFGEGSRLTVL.

This clonotype was seen a few times. The rearrangement links TRBV30 to TRBJ1-2; TRBD1 agrees at 9 bases. This CDR3 has 15 residues. V gave up 2 bases and J gave up 4 bases; unmatched junction bases: 8. The germline gives CDR1 GTSNPN, CDR2 SVGIG (reference sequence). The CDR3 region has the DNA TGTGCCTGGAGTTACAGGGGGCGAATGGGCTATGGCTACACCTTC. Its protein is CAWSYRGRMGYGYTF.

This clonotype was counted many times. The chain has TRBV7-3 and TRBJ2-7; D uncertain. The CDR3 consists of 13 residues. Trimming removed 5 bases at V and 6 bases at J, with 14 bases between. Germline V gives CDR1 SGHTA, CDR2 FQGTGA. The CDR3 protein is CASSPTVGFEQYF. The CDR3 nucleotides read TGTGCCAGCAGCCCGACTGTGGGGTTCGAGCAGTACTTC.

This clonotype showed up just a few times. V and J are TRBV30 and TRBJ1-2; possibly TRBD1 for D (5 bases). Trimming took off 5 bases at V and 9 bases at J, with 16 bases between the two ends. CDR1 is GTSNPN, CDR2 SVGIG, per germline (reference sequence). This CDR3 region has 12 residues. The CDR3 coding sequence is TGTGCCTGGGCGTCGGGGACTTGGAGCTACACCTTC. Translating it yields CAWASGTWSYTF.

The sample holds a few counts of this clonotype. This sequence joins TRBV28 and TRBJ1-5, with D maybe TRBD1 (5 bases). CDR3 length equals 14 residues. The germline V and J ends were trimmed by 3 bases and 6 bases, with 12 bases remaining between them. The V gene's germline CDR1 is MDHEN and CDR2 SYDVKM. The chain's CDR3 is CASSFQGGSQPQHF. In DNA, the CDR3 is TGTGCCAGCAGTTTCCAGGGTGGGAGTCAGCCCCAGCATTTT.

This clonotype has a count of ten or more. J is TRBJ1-2 and V is TRBV12-5, with a tentative D call TRBD1 (5 bases). V shed 5 bases and J shed 3 bases, with 13 bases lying between them. The germline CDR1 and CDR2 sequences are LGHNT and FRNRAP. The CDR3 consists of 14 residues. The CDR3 DNA is TGTGCTAGTGGTAGGGACGGGTCCGACTATGGCTACACCTTC. Translated, it gives CASGRDGSDYGYTF. Complete variable domain (other parts from reference TRBV12-5 and TRBJ1-2): DARVTQTPRHKVTEMGQEVTMRCQPILGHNTVFWYRQTMMQGLELLAYFRNRAPLDDSGMPKDRFSAEMPDATLATLKIQPSEPRDSAVYFCASGRDGSDYGYTFGSGTRLTVV.

The chain has TRBV19 and TRBJ2-7; the match to TRBD1 covers 11 bases. Per germline, CDR1 LNHDA and CDR2 SQIVND (reference sequence). CDR3 size: 16 residues. J was trimmed by 4 bases and V by 3 bases; bases with no gene match: 8. The DNA of the CDR3 is TGTGCCAGTAGTATTATTGGCGGGACAGGGGGTTACGAGCAGTACTTC. It specifies CASSIIGGTGGYEQYF.

This clonotype was recorded many times. At one end the junction does not follow the germline gene, possibly because of a read error. This chain connects TRBV12-3 or TRBV12-4 to TRBJ2-7; D ambiguous. CDR3 length: 14 amino acids. CDR3 sequence: CAGSPMGRLLEQYF. In nucleotides, the CDR3 is TGTGCCGGCAGTCCGATGGGTCGCCTCCTCGAGCAGTACTTC.

The CDR3 nucleotides are TGTGCCTCCAGACACTGCACCTTC. It specifies CASRHCTF. V gene TRBV19 combines with J gene TRBJ1-2, with D unclear. Germline-derived CDR1 and CDR2 are LNHDA and SQIVND (reference sequence). This CDR3 region has 8 residues. Deletions cut 11 bases from V and 13 bases from J, with 11 bases between.

This clonotype has ten or more counts. The chain recombines TRBV15 with TRBJ1-6, with D tentatively TRBD1 (5 bases). The germline gives CDR1 LNHNV, CDR2 YYDKDF (reference sequence). Deletions cut 6 bases from V and 4 bases from J, with 10 bases between. This CDR3 is built from 14 residues. The chain's CDR3 is CATRTEIYNSPLHF. CDR3 sequence (DNA): TGTGCCACCAGGACAGAAATTTATAATTCACCCCTCCACTTT.

This clonotype came up many times. J is TRBJ1-1 and V is TRBV11-2, with D uncertain. Germline-derived CDR1 and CDR2 are SGHAT and FQNNGV. The CDR3 covers 10 residues. Trimming pared 8 bases from V and 7 bases from J, leaving 8 bases between. DNA for the CDR3: TGTGCCAGCTCCCTCAATGAAGCTTTCTTT. Its protein is CASSLNEAFF. Using reference TRBV11-2 and TRBJ1-1 for the parts outside the CDR3, the full variable domain is EAGVAQSPRYKIIEKRQSVAFWCNPISGHATLYWYQQILGQGPKLLIQFQNNGVVDDSQLPKDRFSAERLKGVDSTLKIQPAKLEDSAVYLCASSLNEAFFGQGTRLTVV.

This clonotype occurred many times. The chain combines TRBV6-5 with TRBJ2-7; perhaps TRBD1 as D (6 bases). There are 12 residues in the CDR3. Germline V gene lookup returns CDR1 MNHEY and CDR2 SVGAGI. The V end lost 6 bases, the J end lost 6 bases, and 12 bases lay between the germline ends. CDR3 DNA sequence: TGTGCCAGCAGCTACAGGGCTGGCGAGCAGTACTTC. Translating it yields CASSYRAGEQYF.

There are many counts of this clonotype. The chain couples TRBV6-5 to TRBJ2-2; tentative D call: TRBD1 (5 bases). The CDR3 runs 14 residues. V lost 0 bases, J lost 6 bases, and 8 bases lay in between. Germline assignment: CDR1 MNHEY and CDR2 SVGAGI. The CDR3 sequence: CASSYSTEAGELFF. DNA of the CDR3: TGTGCCAGCAGTTACTCGACAGAGGCCGGGGAGCTGTTTTTT.

This clonotype was picked up many times. This chain uses TRBV12-3 or TRBV12-4 with TRBJ2-5; D is ambiguous. V was trimmed by 3 bases and J by 5 bases, leaving 13 bases between them. This CDR3 has 14 amino acids. The CDR3 protein is CASSFPPAVETQYF. The CDR3 DNA is TGTGCCAGCAGTTTCCCCCCCGCCGTGGAGACCCAGTACTTC.

The chain couples TRBV5-1 to TRBJ2-7; D remains unclear. Germline lookup yields CDR1 SGHRS and CDR2 YFSETQ. The CDR3 is 14 amino acids. Trimming left V 2 bases short and J 0 bases short, with 9 bases between. The CDR3 DNA reads as TGCGCCAGCAGCTTACAGTCGAGCTCCTACGAGCAGTACTTC. This codes for CASSLQSSSYEQYF.

The chain links TRBV6-1 to TRBJ1-6; weak D call: TRBD1 (5 bases). This CDR3 region has 15 residues. CDR1 and CDR2 from the germline V gene are MNHNS and SASEGT. With 2 bases removed from V and 3 bases from J, the gap between germline ends came to 8 bases. The CDR3: CASSENGGYNSPLHF. The CDR3 DNA sequence: TGTGCCAGCAGTGAAAATGGGGGCTATAATTCACCCCTCCACTTT.

This clonotype has a count of ten or more. V usage is TRBV29-1 and J usage is TRBJ1-1; D gene uncertain. V shed 0 bases and J shed 5 bases, with 10 bases lying between them. The V gene's germline CDR1 is SQVTM and CDR2 ANQGSEA. CDR3 length: 13 amino acids. CDR3 loop: CSVEEVYATEAFF. CDR3 coding DNA: TGCAGCGTTGAAGAGGTATATGCGACTGAAGCTTTCTTT.

The V and J genes are TRBV29-1 and TRBJ2-5; D uncertain. Germline-derived CDR1 and CDR2 are SQVTM and ANQGSEA. The CDR3 has 11 residues. Trimming removed 7 bases at V and 0 bases at J, with 6 bases between. The CDR3 is CSEGDQETQYF. In DNA, the CDR3 is TGCAGCGAGGGTGACCAAGAGACCCAGTACTTC.

This clonotype came up many times. The chain couples TRBV12-3 or TRBV12-4 to TRBJ1-2; D might be TRBD1 (6 bases). The ends were cut back, 3 bases at V and 3 bases at J, with 17 bases in the middle. The CDR3 loop spans 16 amino acids. CDR3 sequence (DNA): TGTGCCAGCAGTTTGTTCCTTTGGGGGCGAGACTATGGCTACACCTTC. Translation: CASSLFLWGRDYGYTF.

This clonotype appeared many times. V usage is TRBV4-2 and J usage is TRBJ1-5, with TRBD1 identical over 7 bases. Looked up from germline, CDR1 is LGHNA and CDR2 is YNFKEQ. Trimming removed 1 base from V and 5 bases from J; junction bases left unmatched: 8. The length of the CDR3 is 16 residues. The CDR3 spells CASSQVPGGTDQPQHF. CDR3 in DNA: TGTGCCAGCAGCCAAGTTCCAGGGGGTACGGATCAGCCCCAGCATTTT.

This clonotype was counted at least ten times. The chain links TRBV20-1 to TRBJ1-1; D is undetermined. Germline V CDR1 and CDR2: DFQATT, SNEGSKA (reference sequence). This CDR3 contains 15 residues. The V end was cut by 1 base, the J end by 5 bases, with 17 bases between. This CDR3 is CSARAPGSPGTEAFF. CDR3 DNA sequence: TGCAGTGCTAGAGCGCCCGGGTCCCCGGGGACTGAAGCTTTCTTT.

This clonotype was seen ten or more times. This chain connects TRBV29-1 to TRBJ1-5; D gene unclear. The CDR3 contains 13 residues. Germline loops: CDR1 SQVTM, CDR2 ANQGSEA. V was cut by 3 bases and J by 3 bases, with 9 bases left in between. This CDR3 reads CSVEEGYNQPQHF. Written as DNA, the CDR3 is TGCAGCGTTGAGGAGGGTTACAATCAGCCCCAGCATTTT.

This chain connects TRBV27 to TRBJ2-7, with D uncertain. The germline gives CDR1 MNHEY, CDR2 SMNVEV (reference sequence). This CDR3 region has 15 residues. Trimming cost V 0 bases and J 6 bases, with 15 bases left between them. Here the CDR3 reads CASSLSMSGSGEQYF. CDR3 DNA sequence: TGTGCCAGCAGTTTATCGATGTCGGGCTCGGGCGAGCAGTACTTC.